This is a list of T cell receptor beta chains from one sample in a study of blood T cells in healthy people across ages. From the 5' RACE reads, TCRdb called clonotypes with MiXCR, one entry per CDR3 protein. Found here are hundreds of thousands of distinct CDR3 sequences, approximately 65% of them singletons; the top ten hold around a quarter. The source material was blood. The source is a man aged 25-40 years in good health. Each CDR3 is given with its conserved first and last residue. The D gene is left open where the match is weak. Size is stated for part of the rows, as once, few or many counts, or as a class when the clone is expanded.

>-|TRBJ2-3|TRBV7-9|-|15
TGTGCCAGCACCTCGCAAGGGGGGGCCACAGATACGCAGTATTTT
CASTSQGGATDTQYF
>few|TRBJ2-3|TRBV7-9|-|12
TGTGCCAGCAGCGACGCGTGGTTCACGCAGTATTTT
CASSDAWFTQYF
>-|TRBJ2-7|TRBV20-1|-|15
TGCAGTGCTAGAGACAGGAGGGGGCGGCTGGATGAGCAGTACTTC
CSARDRRGRLDEQYF
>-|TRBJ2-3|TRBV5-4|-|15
TGTGCCGGCAGCCCTACTAGCCTCGGCACAGATACGCAGTATTTT
CAGSPTSLGTDTQYF
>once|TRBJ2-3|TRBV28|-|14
TGTGCCAGCAGAAAAGGACAGACCACAGATACGCAGTATTTT
CASRKGQTTDTQYF
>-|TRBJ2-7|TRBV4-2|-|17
TGTGCCAGCAGCCCCAGTGGGGGGACCCCGAGCTCCTACGAGCAGTACTTC
CASSPSGGTPSSYEQYF
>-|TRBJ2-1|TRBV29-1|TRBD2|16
TGCAGCGCCCCGGGACTAGCGGGGGGTACGGTCAGTAAGCAGTTCTTC
CSAPGLAGGTVSKQFF
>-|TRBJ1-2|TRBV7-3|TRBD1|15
TGTGCCAGCAGCCCCGGGTGGGGACAGCTCTATGGCTACACCTTC
CASSPGWGQLYGYTF
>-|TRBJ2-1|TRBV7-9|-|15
TGTGCCAGCAGCCCGATAGAAGCGGGTCACAATGAGCAGTTCTTC
CASSPIEAGHNEQFF
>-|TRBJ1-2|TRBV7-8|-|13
TGTGCCAGCAGCTCGGCAACAAGCTATGGCTACACCTTC
CASSSATSYGYTF
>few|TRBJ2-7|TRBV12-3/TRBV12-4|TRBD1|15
TGTGCCAGCAGTCCGTGGGGGACAGGGGACGGTGAGCAGTACTTC
CASSPWGTGDGEQYF
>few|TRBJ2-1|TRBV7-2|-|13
TGTGCCAGCAGCTCGAGGGTTCTCAATGAGCAGTTCTTC
CASSSRVLNEQFF
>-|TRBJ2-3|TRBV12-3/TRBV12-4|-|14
TGTGCCAGCAGACGAGACAGTAACTCAGATACGCAGTATTTT
CASRRDSNSDTQYF
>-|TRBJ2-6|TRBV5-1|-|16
TGCGCCAGCAGCTTGATTACAGTGGCTGGGGCCAACGTCCTGACTTTC
CASSLITVAGANVLTF
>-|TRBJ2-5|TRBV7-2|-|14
TGTGCCAGCAGCCTGAATATGGTAGGGGAGACCCAGTACTTC
CASSLNMVGETQYF
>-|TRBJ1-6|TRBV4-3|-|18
TGCGCCAGCAGCCAAGATCTCGGCAGGGTTTCCTATAATTCACCCCTCCACTTT
CASSQDLGRVSYNSPLHF
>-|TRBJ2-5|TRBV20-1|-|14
TGCAGTGCTCCGCTGGCAGGGGGGGAGGAGACCCAGTACTTC
CSAPLAGGEETQYF
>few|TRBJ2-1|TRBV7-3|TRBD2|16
TGTGCCAGCAGCGGGTATAGCGGGGGGATCGCGAATGAGCAGTTCTTC
CASSGYSGGIANEQFF
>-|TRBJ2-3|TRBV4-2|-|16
TGTGCCAGCAGCCGATGGCAGACAGAGAAGACAGATACGCAGTATTTT
CASSRWQTEKTDTQYF
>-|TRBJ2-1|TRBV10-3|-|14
TGTGCCATCATGGGGGGGGCCTGGGCCAATGAGCAGTTCTTC
CAIMGGAWANEQFF
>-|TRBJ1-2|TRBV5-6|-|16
TGTGCCAGCAGCCTCCTCGACAGGACCCTTTTCTATGGCTACACCTTC
CASSLLDRTLFYGYTF
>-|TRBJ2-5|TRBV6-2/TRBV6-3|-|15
TGTGCCAGCAGTTACACGGCGGGGAGGCAAGAGACCCAGTACTTC
CASSYTAGRQETQYF
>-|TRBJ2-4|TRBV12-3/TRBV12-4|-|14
TGTGCCAGCAGTTCTACTAGTGCCAAAAACATTCAGTACTTC
CASSSTSAKNIQYF
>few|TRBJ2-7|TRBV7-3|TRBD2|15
TGTGCCAGCAGCTTAAGGGGAGGGAGTCCCTACGAGCAGTACTTC
CASSLRGGSPYEQYF
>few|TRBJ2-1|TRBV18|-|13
TGTGCCAGCTCACAGGGACTCGACAATGAGCAGTTCTTC
CASSQGLDNEQFF
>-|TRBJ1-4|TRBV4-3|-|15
TGCGCCAGCAGCCAACTACAGGGAGTAGATGAAAAACTGTTTTTT
CASSQLQGVDEKLFF
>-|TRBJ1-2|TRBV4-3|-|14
TGCGCCAGCAGCCAAGGGCCGTTTAACTATGGCTACACCTTC
CASSQGPFNYGYTF
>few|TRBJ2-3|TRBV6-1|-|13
TGTGCCAGCCTCGGGGCCCGCACAGATACGCAGTATTTT
CASLGARTDTQYF
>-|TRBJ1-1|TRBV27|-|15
TGTGCCAGCAGTTTAGGACAGAGAATGAACACTGAAGCTTTCTTT
CASSLGQRMNTEAFF